This passage covers 7 T cell receptor beta chains from one sample sequenced in a study of CD8 T cells in Susac syndrome. Random hexamers were used to reverse transcribe 0.5 to 1 ug of RNA. TCRdb fed the immunoSEQ multiplex PCR reads into MiXCR, producing one record per CDR3 protein. The sample carries 90,000 or so distinct CDR3 sequences, roughly 93% recorded once. The sequencing sample was made of CD8+ T cells from PBMCs. These receptors were collected from a human donor in good health.

The CDR3 region is CASSYGFNSPLHF. CDR3 nucleotide sequence: TGTGCCAGCAGTTACGGTTTCAATTCACCCCTCCACTTT. The V call is TRBV6-2 or TRBV6-3, the J call TRBJ1-6, with D uncertain. Trimming stripped 2 bases from V and 7 bases from J, with 6 bases between. CDR1 is MNHEY, CDR2 SVGEGT, per germline. This CDR3 is built from 13 residues.

J is TRBJ2-7 and V is TRBV13; D may be TRBD1 (6 bases). The length of the CDR3 is 16 residues. Germline-derived CDR1 and CDR2 are PRHDT and FYEKMQ (reference sequence). Trimming stripped 5 bases from V and 4 bases from J, with 21 bases between. This CDR3 reads CASSIPPGAEGYEQYF. The CDR3, as DNA: TGTGCCAGCAGCATACCCCCAGGGGCGGAAGGTTACGAGCAGTACTTC.

This chain links TRBV12-3 or TRBV12-4 with TRBJ2-7; 7 bases line up with TRBD2. Trimming at V came to 3 bases and at J to 5 bases, leaving 7 bases not matched to a gene. The CDR3 is 14 residues long. The CDR3 DNA reads TGTGCCAGCAGTTTTTGGGGGGGGAGGGACGAGCAGTACTTC. Encoded protein: CASSFWGGRDEQYF.

The gene calls are TRBV6-5 and TRBJ2-5; no clear D. Trimming stripped 0 bases from V and 5 bases from J, with 10 bases between. Per the germline V gene, CDR1 is MNHEY and CDR2 is SVGAGI. The length of the CDR3 is 14 residues. This CDR3 is CASSYSEGLETQYF. The CDR3 nucleotides are TGTGCCAGCAGTTACTCGGAAGGTTTGGAGACCCAGTACTTC.

The genes are TRBV27 and TRBJ1-5; D is perhaps TRBD1 (5 bases). V lost 6 bases, J lost 1 base, and 13 bases lay in between. The CDR3 loop spans 15 amino acids. Germline-derived CDR1 and CDR2 are MNHEY and SMNVEV (reference sequence). CDR3 DNA: TGTGCCAGCAGCCCAAAGGGGTTAAGCAATCAGCCCCAGCATTTT. It is translated as CASSPKGLSNQPQHF.

This clonotype was seen a single time. The chain recombines TRBV13 with TRBJ1-2; D unclear. V shed 3 bases and J shed 3 bases, with 17 bases lying between them. The CDR3 has 16 residues. Germline V gene lookup returns CDR1 PRHDT and CDR2 FYEKMQ (reference sequence). For the CDR3, the DNA is TGTGCCAGCAGCTTGGGCACAGTTGGGAGGGACTATGGCTACACCTTC. The encoded protein is CASSLGTVGRDYGYTF.

V usage is TRBV2 and J usage is TRBJ2-1; tentative D call: TRBD1 (5 bases). Deletions cut 7 bases from V and 4 bases from J, with 11 bases between. Germline V gene data show CDR1 as SNHLY and CDR2 as FYNNEI. This CDR3 has 13 amino acids. CDR3 nucleotide sequence: TGTGCCAGCATTCGGCCAGGGTACAATGAGCAGTTCTTC. Encoded protein: CASIRPGYNEQFF.